Presented here are 25 T cell receptor beta chains from one specimen sequenced in a study of shared clonotypes between healthy human individuals. Libraries were prepared by immunoSEQ multiplex PCR; TCRdb keeps only in-frame clonotypes and omits some of them. The sample yields fewer than 100,000 clones, roughly two thirds seen once. Sequencing was carried out using memory CD8+ T cells sorted from blood. Subset in this sample: CD45RO+ cells pooled with CCR7-negative TemRA cells. The receptors were sampled from a man aged 25 to 40 in good health.

This clone was seen repeatedly, ten times or more. Additional DNA sequences in this sample encode the identical CDR3. This chain connects TRBV5-1 to TRBJ2-3; 7 bases map to TRBD2. CDR3 length: 14 amino acids. V was pared by 6 bases and J by 0 bases, with 4 bases of the junction left unmatched. Per the germline V gene, CDR1 is SGHRS and CDR2 is YFSETQ. The CDR3: CASIRGGSTDTQYF. The CDR3 DNA reads TGCGCCAGCATTAGGGGAGGGAGCACAGATACGCAGTATTTT.

The chain is built from TRBV7-6 and TRBJ1-2; 7 positions match TRBD1. Per the germline V gene, CDR1 is SGHVS and CDR2 is FNYEAQ. The CDR3 extends over 15 amino acids. With 4 bases clipped from V and 0 bases from J, the junction kept 5 bases outside the gene matches. The CDR3 spells CASSSRDRANYGYTF. The CDR3 DNA sequence: TGTGCCAGCAGCTCCCGGGACAGAGCTAACTATGGCTACACCTTC.

The J gene is TRBJ2-1, the V gene TRBV13; 11 nucleotides agree with TRBD2. The CDR3 consists of 17 residues. From germline, CDR1 is PRHDT and CDR2 FYEKMQ (reference sequence). Trimming cost V 2 bases and J 2 bases; bases outside gene matches: 5. The CDR3 spells CASSLQGLAGPYNEQFF. CDR3 sequence (DNA): TGTGCCAGCAGCTTACAAGGACTAGCGGGCCCCTACAATGAGCAGTTCTTC.

V usage is TRBV4-3 and J usage is TRBJ2-6, with D perhaps matching TRBD1 (6 bases). Trimming took 5 bases from V and 4 from J, leaving 15 bases between them. CDR1 and CDR2 (germline): LGHNA, YSLEER. This CDR3 has 16 amino acids. The CDR3 here is CASSGNRDTGANVLTF. As DNA, the CDR3 is TGCGCCAGCAGCGGAAACAGGGACACAGGGGCCAACGTCCTGACTTTC.

The gene calls are TRBV27 and TRBJ2-5; 8 nucleotides match TRBD2. The trim removed 5 bases at V and 1 base at J, leaving 9 bases unmatched. Germline assignment: CDR1 MNHEY and CDR2 SMNVEV (reference sequence). This CDR3 spans 16 amino acids. Here the CDR3 reads CASSGLARGIQETQYF. Written as DNA, the CDR3 is TGTGCCAGCAGTGGACTAGCCAGGGGAATCCAAGAGACCCAGTACTTC.

CDR3 bases: TGTGCCAGCAGCTTGATAGGAGCGAACACTGAAGCTTTCTTT. This gives the protein CASSLIGANTEAFF. The chain links TRBV7-9 to TRBJ1-1; D gene uncertain. The germline gives CDR1 SEHNR, CDR2 FQNEAQ (reference sequence). The CDR3 has 14 amino acids. Trimming removed 3 bases at V and 1 base at J, with 9 bases between.

The chain is built from TRBV9 and TRBJ1-2, with 12 bases matching TRBD1. The V segment lost 0 bases and the J segment 7 bases; nucleotides outside the gene matches: 4. This CDR3 has 15 amino acids. The germline CDR1 and CDR2 sequences are SGDLS and YYNGEE. The CDR3 nucleotides read TGTGCCAGCAGCGTAGGTGGGACAGGGGGCTCTGGCTACACCTTC. Its protein product is CASSVGGTGGSGYTF.

This clone has at least ten counts. The rearrangement joins TRBV5-6 to TRBJ1-2; a weak D match, TRBD1 (5 bases). CDR1 is SGHDT, CDR2 YYEEEE, per germline. The CDR3 covers 15 residues. V lost 4 bases and J 8 bases, leaving 21 bases between the germline ends. The CDR3 nucleotides are TGTGCCAGCAGCAATGGCGGGCCGCGGGGCGAGGGCTACACCTTC. Translating it yields CASSNGGPRGEGYTF.

The rearrangement joins TRBV11-2 to TRBJ2-1, with 8 positions matching TRBD1. From germline, CDR1 is SGHAT and CDR2 FQNNGV. This CDR3 is built from 15 residues. V gave up 5 bases and J gave up 6 bases; unmatched junction bases: 9. DNA of the CDR3: TGTGCCAGCAGCACCCGACAGGGGTCGGGCAATGAGCAGTTCTTC. This encodes CASSTRQGSGNEQFF.

The J gene is TRBJ1-1, the V gene TRBV4-2; D not certain. The CDR3 consists of 12 residues. Germline assignment: CDR1 LGHNA and CDR2 YNFKEQ. Trimming removed 2 bases at V and 3 bases at J, with 4 bases between. The CDR3, as DNA: TGTGCCAGCAGCCAACAGGACACTGAAGCTTTCTTT. Translation gives CASSQQDTEAFF.

This chain joins TRBV23-1 and TRBJ1-2; 12 bases line up with TRBD1. TRBV23-1 is noted as an ORF with a role that remains uncertain. V trimming: 3 bases; J trimming: 8 bases; junction bases outside the gene matches: 4. The CDR3 spans 14 residues. The CDR3 DNA is TGCGCCAGCAGTCATTCCGGGACAGGGGGCGGCTACACCTTC. It encodes CASSHSGTGGGYTF.

The chain joins TRBV2 to TRBJ1-3; D not certain. CDR3 length equals 15 residues. V lost 4 bases to trimming and J lost 1 base, with 11 bases between them. Germline loops: CDR1 SNHLY, CDR2 FYNNEI. The CDR3 sequence: CASSVGLASGNTIYF. In nucleotides, the CDR3 is TGTGCCAGCAGTGTGGGTTTAGCGTCTGGAAACACCATATATTTT.

The V and J genes are TRBV28 and TRBJ2-3; D perhaps matches TRBD1 (6 bases). The CDR3 consists of 15 residues. Looked up from germline, CDR1 is MDHEN and CDR2 is SYDVKM. V was cut by 5 bases and J by 0 bases, with 12 bases left in between. CDR3 in amino acids: CASSRDKPSTDTQYF. The CDR3 bases are TGTGCCAGCAGTCGGGACAAGCCTAGCACAGATACGCAGTATTTT.

This clone was observed a few times. J is TRBJ2-2 and V is TRBV6-4; possible D gene TRBD1, 6 bases. With 2 bases removed from V and 8 bases from J, the gap between germline ends came to 12 bases. This CDR3 region has 14 residues. Germline values: CDR1 MRHNA, CDR2 SNTAGT. CDR3 nucleotide sequence: TGTGCCAGCAGTGACGGCTTACAGGGAGGGGAGCTGTTTTTT. It codes for CASSDGLQGGELFF.

A few counts support this clone. J is TRBJ2-1 and V is TRBV28; D possibly corresponds to TRBD2 (6 bases). Germline CDR1 MDHEN, CDR2 SYDVKM. The CDR3 consists of 15 residues. Trimming removed 4 bases from V and 5 bases from J, with 15 bases in between. For the CDR3, the DNA is TGTGCCAGCAGTTCCCGTGACGGGGGAGACAATGAGCAGTTCTTC. Its translation is CASSSRDGGDNEQFF.

The V and J genes are TRBV29-1 and TRBJ2-1; 14 bases map to TRBD2. The germline CDR1 and CDR2 sequences are SQVTM and ANQGSEA. This CDR3 is 17 amino acids long. J gave up 2 bases and V 4 bases, and 7 bases lay outside the gene matches. The CDR3 DNA is TGCAGCGTTGTGGGACTAGCGGGAGTTGGGGCCTACAATGAGCAGTTCTTC. Its protein is CSVVGLAGVGAYNEQFF.

The V and J genes are TRBV9 and TRBJ1-2, with 8 bases aligning to TRBD1. The V gene's germline CDR1 is SGDLS and CDR2 YYNGEE. The CDR3 consists of 15 residues. The ends lost 0 bases at V and 0 bases at J; junction bases unmatched: 1. The CDR3 DNA reads as TGTGCCAGCAGCGTAGGGGGACAGGCTAACTATGGCTACACCTTC. Its translation is CASSVGGQANYGYTF. The full variable domain, rest sourced from reference TRBV9 and TRBJ1-2, is DSGVTQTPKHLITATGQRVTLRCSPRSGDLSVYWYQQSLDQGLQFLIQYYNGEERAKGNILERFSAQQFPDLHSELNLSSLELGDSALYFCASSVGGQANYGYTFGSGTRLTVV.

V is TRBV11-3 and J is TRBJ2-2; TRBD2 is a possible D gene (7 bases). The CDR3 is 16 residues long. The germline gives CDR1 SGHNT, CDR2 YENEEA. Between the trimmed V and J ends, which lost 1 base and 1 base, there was a span of 10 bases. CDR3: CASSLGAGQNTGELFF. The CDR3 DNA reads as TGTGCCAGCAGCTTAGGAGCGGGACAGAACACCGGGGAGCTGTTTTTT.

The chain employs TRBV5-1 and TRBJ2-2; D call uncertain. The CDR3 is 15 residues long. V lost 3 bases to trimming and J lost 1 base, with 10 bases between them. Germline assignment: CDR1 SGHRS and CDR2 YFSETQ. The CDR3 nucleotides read TGCGCCAGCAGCTCGTTGCCGGTGAACACCGGGGAGCTGTTTTTT. Translating it yields CASSSLPVNTGELFF.

The J gene is TRBJ1-1, the V gene TRBV23-1, with D hard to call. TRBV23-1 is noted as an ORF with a role that remains uncertain. The CDR3 is made up of 13 amino acids. V lost 8 bases and J lost 0, with 10 bases in between. Here the CDR3 DNA reads TGCGCCAGCCAGCTAAGGGTGAACACTGAAGCTTTCTTT. The encoded protein is CASQLRVNTEAFF.

V and J are TRBV4-2 and TRBJ2-6, with TRBD1 identical over 8 bases. The trim removed 1 base at V and 4 bases at J, leaving 0 bases unmatched. This CDR3 comprises 15 residues. The germline V gene encodes CDR1 LGHNA and CDR2 YNFKEQ. The CDR3 spells CASSQGQGGANVLTF. Written as DNA, the CDR3 is TGTGCCAGCAGCCAAGGACAGGGGGGGGCCAACGTCCTGACTTTC.

This clone was seen a few times. CDR3 nucleotides: TGTGCCAGCAGCGCCGTGCTGCGGAACACTGAAGCTTTCTTT. Its protein is CASSAVLRNTEAFF. The rearrangement joins TRBV28 to TRBJ1-1; D is unresolved. This CDR3 region has 14 residues. CDR1 and CDR2 from the germline V gene are MDHEN and SYDVKM. Between the trimmed V and J ends, which lost 6 bases and 1 base, there was a span of 12 bases.

This clone occurred a few times. V is TRBV5-4 and J is TRBJ2-3; D remains unclear. V lost 0 bases, J lost 6 bases, and 11 bases lay in between. CDR1 and CDR2 from the germline V gene are SGHNT and YYREEE (reference sequence). The CDR3 length is 14 residues. Here the CDR3 DNA reads TGTGCCAGCAGCTTGGCATTGGTACGCGATACGCAGTATTTT. This codes for CASSLALVRDTQYF.

Many counts were recorded for this clone. V gene TRBV2 combines with J gene TRBJ2-1, with TRBD2 matching over 10 bases. The CDR3 contains 16 residues. J lost 9 bases, V lost 4 bases, and 12 bases had no gene match. Germline CDR1 and CDR2: SNHLY and FYNNEI. CDR3 loop: CASSATGTSVGFEQFF. The CDR3 DNA reads TGTGCCAGCAGTGCAACCGGGACTAGCGTGGGATTTGAGCAGTTCTTC.

The CDR3, as DNA: TGTGCCAGCAGCCCCTTACGGGACTCGAACACCGGGGAGCTGTTTTTT. Translated, it gives CASSPLRDSNTGELFF. V and J are TRBV28 and TRBJ2-2; the D gene is possibly TRBD2 (6 bases). Trimming stripped 6 bases from V and 0 bases from J, with 14 bases between. The CDR3 spans 16 residues. Germline CDR1 MDHEN, CDR2 SYDVKM. The full variable domain, in which reference TRBV28 and TRBJ2-2 provide the parts outside the CDR3, is DVKVTQSSRYLVKRTGEKVFLECVQDMDHENMFWYRQDPGLGLRLIYFSYDVKMKEKGDIPEGYSVSREKKERFSLILESASTNQTSMYLCASSPLRDSNTGELFFGEGSRLTVL.